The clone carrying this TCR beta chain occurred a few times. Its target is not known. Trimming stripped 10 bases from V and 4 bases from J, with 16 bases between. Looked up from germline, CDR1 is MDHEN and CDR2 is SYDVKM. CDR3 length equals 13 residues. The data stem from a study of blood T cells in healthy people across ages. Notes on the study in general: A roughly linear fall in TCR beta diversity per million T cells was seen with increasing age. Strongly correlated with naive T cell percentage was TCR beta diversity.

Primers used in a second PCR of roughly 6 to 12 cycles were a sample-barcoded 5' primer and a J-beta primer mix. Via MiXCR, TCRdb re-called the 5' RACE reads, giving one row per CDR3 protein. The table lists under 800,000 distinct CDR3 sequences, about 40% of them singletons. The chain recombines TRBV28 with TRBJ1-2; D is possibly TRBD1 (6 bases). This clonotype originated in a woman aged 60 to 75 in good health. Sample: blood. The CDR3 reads CATNYRVAYGYTF. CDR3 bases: TGTGCCACCAACTACAGGGTTGCCTATGGCTACACCTTC.